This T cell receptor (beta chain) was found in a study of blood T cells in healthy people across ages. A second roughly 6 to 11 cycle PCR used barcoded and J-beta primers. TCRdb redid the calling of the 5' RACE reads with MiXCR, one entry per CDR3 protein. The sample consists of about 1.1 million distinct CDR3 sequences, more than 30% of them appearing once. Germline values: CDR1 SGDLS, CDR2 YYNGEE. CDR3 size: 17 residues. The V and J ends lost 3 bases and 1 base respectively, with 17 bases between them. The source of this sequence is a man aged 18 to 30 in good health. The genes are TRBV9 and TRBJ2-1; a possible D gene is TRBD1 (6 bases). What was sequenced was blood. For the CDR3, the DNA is TGTGCCAGCAGCGCAGTCGGACAGCTTGTTTCCTACAATGAGCAGTTCTTC. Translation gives CASSAVGQLVSYNEQFF.